These T cell receptor beta chains were read from a single sample in a study of glioma-infiltrating T cells. TCRdb reprocessed the multiplex PCR reads via MiXCR and lists one record per CDR3 protein. The sample shows under 200,000 distinct CDR3 sequences, more than 35% of them seen only once. Sequencing input: glioma tissue, nonneoplastic brain tissue, or PBMCs (not recorded which). Receptors originate from a human donor with low-grade glioma or glioblastoma, undergoing nonglioma brain surgery, or in good health (not recorded which). Both conserved end residues are part of each CDR3. Fields, in order: clone size, CDR3 length, D gene, J gene, V gene, CDR3 protein, CDR3 DNA. The D gene is left open where the match is weak. The size entry is marked missing in some rows and otherwise reads once, few, many or a size class.

clone_size: -
cdr3_length: 13
d_call: TRBD1
j_call: TRBJ1-1
v_call: TRBV6-1
cdr3_aa: CASIKGQGTEAFF
cdr3_nt: TGTGCCAGCATTAAAGGACAGGGTACTGAAGCTTTCTTT

clone_size: -
cdr3_length: 14
d_call: TRBD1
j_call: TRBJ1-1
v_call: TRBV30
cdr3_aa: CAWRLAGGSTEAFF
cdr3_nt: TGTGCCTGGAGACTGGCAGGGGGAAGCACTGAAGCTTTCTTT

clone_size: many
cdr3_length: 13
d_call: -
j_call: TRBJ2-1
v_call: TRBV2
cdr3_aa: CASKDPSYNEQFF
cdr3_nt: TGTGCCAGCAAGGACCCCTCCTACAATGAGCAGTTCTTC

clone_size: many
cdr3_length: 15
d_call: TRBD1
j_call: TRBJ2-1
v_call: TRBV20-1
cdr3_aa: CSAPPRGSSYNEQFF
cdr3_nt: TGCAGTGCCCCTCCCAGGGGGAGCTCCTACAATGAGCAGTTCTTC

clone_size: -
cdr3_length: 16
d_call: TRBD2
j_call: TRBJ2-1
v_call: TRBV3-1
cdr3_aa: CASSRRLAGGDDDHFF
cdr3_nt: TGTGCCAGCAGCCGCAGACTAGCGGGAGGTGACGATGATCATTTCTTC

clone_size: many
cdr3_length: 16
d_call: TRBD2
j_call: TRBJ2-7
v_call: TRBV3-1
cdr3_aa: CASSQVKLAGVSEQYF
cdr3_nt: TGTGCCAGCAGCCAAGTTAAGCTAGCGGGAGTGAGCGAGCAGTACTTC

clone_size: -
cdr3_length: 11
d_call: TRBD2
j_call: TRBJ2-7
v_call: TRBV20-1
cdr3_aa: CSPSGSDEQYF
cdr3_nt: TGCAGTCCGAGCGGGAGTGACGAGCAGTACTTC

clone_size: -
cdr3_length: 16
d_call: -
j_call: TRBJ2-3
v_call: TRBV20-1
cdr3_aa: CSARDYRREGPDTQYF
cdr3_nt: TGCAGTGCTAGAGATTACAGGCGTGAGGGCCCAGATACGCAGTATTTT

clone_size: -
cdr3_length: 12
d_call: -
j_call: TRBJ2-7
v_call: TRBV2
cdr3_aa: CASRERWYEQYF
cdr3_nt: TGTGCCAGCAGGGAGAGGTGGTACGAGCAGTACTTC

clone_size: -
cdr3_length: 16
d_call: -
j_call: TRBJ2-3
v_call: TRBV12-3/TRBV12-4
cdr3_aa: CASSSPVEGPTNTQYF
cdr3_nt: TGTGCCAGCAGTTCCCCGGTGGAGGGGCCCACGAATACGCAGTATTTT

clone_size: once
cdr3_length: 13
d_call: -
j_call: TRBJ2-1
v_call: TRBV6-1
cdr3_aa: CASRQTGSYEQFF
cdr3_nt: TGTGCCAGCAGACAGACGGGGAGCTACGAGCAGTTCTTC

clone_size: many
cdr3_length: 19
d_call: TRBD2
j_call: TRBJ2-1
v_call: TRBV15
cdr3_aa: CATSRDPLAGGPRYNEQFF
cdr3_nt: TGTGCCACCAGCAGAGATCCGCTAGCGGGAGGGCCAAGGTACAATGAGCAGTTCTTC

clone_size: -
cdr3_length: 16
d_call: -
j_call: TRBJ2-1
v_call: TRBV6-5
cdr3_aa: CATSYGREISYNEQFF
cdr3_nt: TGTGCCACCAGTTACGGCCGGGAAATCTCCTACAATGAGCAGTTCTTC

clone_size: -
cdr3_length: 15
d_call: -
j_call: TRBJ2-4
v_call: TRBV7-2
cdr3_aa: CASSFRPLAKNIQYF
cdr3_nt: TGTGCCAGCAGCTTCCGGCCCTTAGCCAAAAACATTCAGTACTTC

clone_size: -
cdr3_length: 15
d_call: -
j_call: TRBJ2-2
v_call: TRBV20-1
cdr3_aa: CSARDLGADTGELFF
cdr3_nt: TGCAGTGCTAGAGATTTAGGGGCCGACACCGGGGAGCTGTTTTTT

clone_size: -
cdr3_length: 17
d_call: TRBD2
j_call: TRBJ2-1
v_call: TRBV6-2/TRBV6-3
cdr3_aa: CASNPGSLLAGGDEQFF
cdr3_nt: TGTGCCAGCAACCCAGGAAGCTTACTAGCGGGAGGGGATGAGCAGTTCTTC

clone_size: -
cdr3_length: 14
d_call: TRBD2
j_call: TRBJ2-1
v_call: TRBV2
cdr3_aa: CASSEKGLAGREFF
cdr3_nt: TGTGCCAGCAGTGAAAAGGGGCTAGCGGGTCGGGAGTTCTTC

clone_size: few
cdr3_length: 13
d_call: -
j_call: TRBJ1-2
v_call: TRBV30
cdr3_aa: CAWADFGDYGYTF
cdr3_nt: TGTGCCTGGGCAGACTTCGGTGACTATGGCTACACCTTC

clone_size: -
cdr3_length: 15
d_call: TRBD1
j_call: TRBJ1-1
v_call: TRBV4-1
cdr3_aa: CASSQDDRVGTEALF
cdr3_nt: TGCGCCAGCAGCCAAGATGACAGGGTAGGAACTGAAGCTTTATTT

clone_size: -
cdr3_length: 15
d_call: -
j_call: TRBJ1-6
v_call: TRBV4-2
cdr3_aa: CASSQERGGNSPLQF
cdr3_nt: TGTGCCAGCAGCCAAGAACGTGGGGGGAATTCACCCCTCCAATTT

clone_size: many
cdr3_length: 12
d_call: TRBD1
j_call: TRBJ1-5
v_call: TRBV20-1
cdr3_aa: CSALQGTQPQHF
cdr3_nt: TGCAGTGCCTTACAGGGGACTCAGCCCCAGCATTTT

clone_size: -
cdr3_length: 12
d_call: -
j_call: TRBJ2-7
v_call: TRBV18
cdr3_aa: CASSLLEYEQYF
cdr3_nt: TGTGCCAGCTCCCTGCTGGAGTACGAGCAGTACTTC

clone_size: -
cdr3_length: 17
d_call: TRBD1
j_call: TRBJ2-1
v_call: TRBV24-1
cdr3_aa: CATIDRSGRQGYNEQFF
cdr3_nt: TGTGCCACCATTGATCGATCCGGCCGACAGGGCTACAATGAGCAGTTCTTC

clone_size: few
cdr3_length: 12
d_call: -
j_call: TRBJ1-2
v_call: TRBV29-1
cdr3_aa: CSVNTEGDGYTF
cdr3_nt: TGCAGCGTTAATACCGAAGGGGATGGCTACACCTTC

clone_size: -
cdr3_length: 14
d_call: -
j_call: TRBJ1-1
v_call: TRBV12-3/TRBV12-4
cdr3_aa: CASSFHGPSTEAFF
cdr3_nt: TGTGCCAGCAGTTTTCATGGGCCTAGCACTGAAGCTTTCTTT

clone_size: many
cdr3_length: 14
d_call: TRBD1
j_call: TRBJ1-1
v_call: TRBV3-1
cdr3_aa: CASSLNDRESEAFF
cdr3_nt: TGTGCCAGCAGCCTTAACGACAGGGAGTCTGAAGCTTTCTTT

clone_size: -
cdr3_length: 15
d_call: TRBD2
j_call: TRBJ2-1
v_call: TRBV12-3/TRBV12-4
cdr3_aa: CASMSSGRSYNEQFF
cdr3_nt: TGTGCCAGCATGTCGAGCGGGAGGTCGTACAATGAGCAGTTCTTC

clone_size: many
cdr3_length: 14
d_call: -
j_call: TRBJ2-7
v_call: TRBV2
cdr3_aa: CASSQSGRPDEQYF
cdr3_nt: TGTGCCAGCAGCCAATCAGGGAGGCCCGACGAGCAGTACTTC

clone_size: many
cdr3_length: 11
d_call: -
j_call: TRBJ1-2
v_call: TRBV20-1
cdr3_aa: CSARGLYGYTF
cdr3_nt: TGCAGTGCTAGGGGACTGTATGGCTACACCTTC

clone_size: -
cdr3_length: 15
d_call: -
j_call: TRBJ2-3
v_call: TRBV20-1
cdr3_aa: CSARRKGSSTDMQYF
cdr3_nt: TGCAGTGCTAGACGAAAGGGGAGCAGCACAGATATGCAGTATTTT

clone_size: -
cdr3_length: 12
d_call: -
j_call: TRBJ1-1
v_call: TRBV29-1
cdr3_aa: CSALGPYTEAFF
cdr3_nt: TGCAGCGCCCTCGGTCCGTACACTGAAGCTTTCTTT

clone_size: many
cdr3_length: 13
d_call: -
j_call: TRBJ1-6
v_call: TRBV10-1
cdr3_aa: CASSKDSNSPLHF
cdr3_nt: TGCGCCAGCAGTAAGGACTCCAATTCACCCCTCCACTTT

clone_size: few
cdr3_length: 13
d_call: -
j_call: TRBJ2-7
v_call: TRBV10-3
cdr3_aa: CAIGLSEGYEQYF
cdr3_nt: TGTGCCATCGGCCTCTCTGAGGGTTACGAGCAGTACTTC

clone_size: -
cdr3_length: 14
d_call: -
j_call: TRBJ1-1
v_call: TRBV6-4
cdr3_aa: CASSASGEATEAFF
cdr3_nt: TGTGCCAGCAGTGCCTCAGGGGAGGCCACTGAAGCTTTCTTT

clone_size: -
cdr3_length: 14
d_call: -
j_call: TRBJ2-7
v_call: TRBV29-1
cdr3_aa: CSVASDVATYEQYF
cdr3_nt: TGCAGCGTTGCGTCGGACGTAGCAACCTACGAGCAGTACTTC

clone_size: many
cdr3_length: 16
d_call: TRBD1
j_call: TRBJ1-6
v_call: TRBV28
cdr3_aa: CASSGVDRGYGSPLHF
cdr3_nt: TGTGCCAGCTCTGGGGTCGACAGGGGGTATGGTTCACCCCTCCACTTT

clone_size: -
cdr3_length: 15
d_call: TRBD2
j_call: TRBJ2-7
v_call: TRBV12-3/TRBV12-4
cdr3_aa: CAISWDSGSSHEQYF
cdr3_nt: TGTGCCATCAGTTGGGATAGCGGGAGTTCCCACGAGCAGTACTTC

clone_size: many
cdr3_length: 15
d_call: -
j_call: TRBJ1-1
v_call: TRBV11-3
cdr3_aa: CASSFSAAPNTEAFF
cdr3_nt: TGTGCCAGCAGCTTCTCCGCAGCACCAAACACTGAAGCTTTCTTT

clone_size: many
cdr3_length: 14
d_call: -
j_call: TRBJ2-3
v_call: TRBV28
cdr3_aa: CASSSKANTDTQYF
cdr3_nt: TGTGCCAGCAGTTCTAAAGCTAACACAGATACGCAGTATTTT

clone_size: many
cdr3_length: 14
d_call: -
j_call: TRBJ2-1
v_call: TRBV6-1
cdr3_aa: CASVGRRGGNEQFF
cdr3_nt: TGTGCCAGCGTCGGTAGGCGGGGCGGCAATGAGCAGTTCTTC

clone_size: -
cdr3_length: 14
d_call: -
j_call: TRBJ1-1
v_call: TRBV3-1
cdr3_aa: CASSQARGRTEAFF
cdr3_nt: TGTGCCAGCAGCCAGGCGAGGGGTCGCACTGAAGCTTTCTTT

clone_size: -
cdr3_length: 17
d_call: -
j_call: TRBJ1-4
v_call: TRBV7-9
cdr3_aa: CASSSIRHAGMGEKLFF
cdr3_nt: TGTGCCAGCAGCTCAATACGGCACGCCGGAATGGGGGAAAAACTGTTTTTT

clone_size: -
cdr3_length: 13
d_call: -
j_call: TRBJ2-7
v_call: TRBV18
cdr3_aa: CASSPLPSYEQYF
cdr3_nt: TGTGCCAGCTCACCATTGCCCTCCTACGAGCAGTACTTC

clone_size: many
cdr3_length: 15
d_call: -
j_call: TRBJ2-7
v_call: TRBV6-1
cdr3_aa: CASSETALWSYEQYF
cdr3_nt: TGTGCCAGCAGTGAAACTGCCCTATGGTCCTACGAGCAGTACTTC

clone_size: -
cdr3_length: 15
d_call: -
j_call: TRBJ1-3
v_call: TRBV6-5
cdr3_aa: CARGYHRSSGNTIYF
cdr3_nt: TGTGCCAGAGGTTACCACAGGAGCTCTGGAAACACCATATATTTT

clone_size: -
cdr3_length: 16
d_call: -
j_call: TRBJ1-1
v_call: TRBV12-3/TRBV12-4
cdr3_aa: CASSFGTTSMNTEAFF
cdr3_nt: TGTGCCAGCAGTTTTGGGACGACTTCCATGAACACTGAAGCTTTCTTT

clone_size: -
cdr3_length: 15
d_call: -
j_call: TRBJ2-1
v_call: TRBV29-1
cdr3_aa: CSVGFRSPLANEQFF
cdr3_nt: TGCAGCGTTGGCTTTAGGTCCCCTTTGGCCAATGAGCAGTTCTTC

clone_size: many
cdr3_length: 14
d_call: TRBD2
j_call: TRBJ2-1
v_call: TRBV28
cdr3_aa: CASSSQRGLQKQFF
cdr3_nt: TGTGCCAGCAGTTCCCAGCGGGGCCTCCAAAAGCAGTTCTTC

clone_size: many
cdr3_length: 14
d_call: TRBD2
j_call: TRBJ2-1
v_call: TRBV7-9
cdr3_aa: CASGASGFLDEQFF
cdr3_nt: TGTGCCAGCGGCGCTAGCGGGTTTCTGGATGAGCAGTTCTTC

clone_size: -
cdr3_length: 15
d_call: -
j_call: TRBJ1-1
v_call: TRBV12-3/TRBV12-4
cdr3_aa: CASTLSGRLNTEAFF
cdr3_nt: TGTGCCAGCACCTTGTCGGGACGGCTGAACACTGAAGCTTTCTTT

clone_size: many
cdr3_length: 14
d_call: -
j_call: TRBJ1-5
v_call: TRBV19
cdr3_aa: CATHSGLPNQPQHF
cdr3_nt: TGTGCCACTCATTCGGGACTGCCTAATCAGCCCCAGCATTTT

clone_size: many
cdr3_length: 14
d_call: -
j_call: TRBJ1-1
v_call: TRBV27
cdr3_aa: CASSPSLGGTEAFF
cdr3_nt: TGTGCCAGCAGTCCCTCCTTGGGGGGCACTGAAGCTTTCTTT

clone_size: few
cdr3_length: 14
d_call: TRBD1
j_call: TRBJ1-2
v_call: TRBV29-1
cdr3_aa: CSVEAGTGVGGYTF
cdr3_nt: TGCAGCGTTGAAGCCGGGACAGGGGTGGGTGGCTACACCTTC